This TCR beta chain is drawn from a study of CD8+ T cells in alopecia areata. Study-wide findings and caveats: Among the top 100, expanded CD8+ clones were significantly decreased by tofacitinib, as was scalp clonality.

Worth noting for this clone: Its specificity is unknown.

Regarding treatment: oral pan-JAK inhibitor, 5-10 mg twice daily. CDR1 and CDR2 from the germline V gene are SGHRS and YFSETQ. V gave up 1 base and J gave up 3 bases, with 15 bases separating them. This CDR3 has 16 amino acids. Extracted from the samples, RNA was reverse transcribed into cDNA to serve as the sequencing template. The assay was immunoSEQ multiplex PCR, and TCRdb's table has in-frame clones only and misses some. The table has roughly 180,000 clones, approximately 53% seen once. The receptor's source is a human donor with alopecia areata. This sequence joins TRBV5-1 and TRBJ2-3; unclear D gene. The sequencing used CD8+ T cells sorted from blood, collected at week 24, from a patient treated with tofacitinib. For the CDR3, the DNA is TGCGCCAGCAGCTTGTCCGGCGATCGATCTACAGATACGCAGTATTTT. It specifies CASSLSGDRSTDTQYF.